This T cell receptor (beta chain) comes out of a study of long-term antiretroviral therapy in people with HIV. Findings of the study overall: HIV repertoires covered narrower CDR3 length ranges than controls did. Before ART, certain clones expanded, and these dominated the repertoire at all time points.

The run of the v3.0 immunoSEQ assay was at survey level. The table came from immunoSEQ multiplex PCR; TCRdb's copy has only in-frame clones and leaves some out. The sample includes about 25,000 clones, more than 85% seen only once; the top ten take around 3.6%. Before DNA extraction, 1-10 million cryopreserved PBMC were held in the samples. A remark on this clone: Its target is not known.

This CDR3 spans 14 amino acids. Germline assignment: CDR1 SNHLY and CDR2 FYNNEI. V lost 6 bases and J lost 5, with 14 bases in between. Sequenced material: unsorted PBMCs, taken 1.9 years after starting antiretroviral therapy. V gene TRBV2 combines with J gene TRBJ2-1; perhaps TRBD2 as D (5 bases). The clonotype was recovered from a woman under 40 with HIV. CDR3 protein: CASSPRRFNNEQFF. The CDR3 region has the DNA TGTGCCAGCAGCCCCCGGAGGTTTAACAATGAGCAGTTCTTC.